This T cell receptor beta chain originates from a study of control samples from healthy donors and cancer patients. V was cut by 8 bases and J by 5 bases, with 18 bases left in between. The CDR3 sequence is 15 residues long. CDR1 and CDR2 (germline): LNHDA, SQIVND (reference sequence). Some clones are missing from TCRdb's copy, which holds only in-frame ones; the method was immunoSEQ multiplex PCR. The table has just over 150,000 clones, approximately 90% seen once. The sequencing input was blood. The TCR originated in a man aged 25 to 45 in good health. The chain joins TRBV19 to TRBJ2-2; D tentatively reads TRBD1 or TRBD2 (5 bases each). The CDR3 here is CASGTGGLRTGELFF. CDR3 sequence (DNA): TGTGCCAGTGGAACAGGCGGGTTAAGGACCGGGGAGCTGTTTTTT.